The entry below gives a single TCR beta chain sequence along with its context. This entry comes from a study of identifying expanded T cells in peripheral blood. The assay was immunoSEQ multiplex PCR, and TCRdb's table has in-frame clones only and misses some. The sample has 100,000 to 150,000 clones; roughly 82% are singletons. This CDR3 has 11 residues. CDR1 is DFQATT, CDR2 SNEGSKA, per germline (reference sequence). V lost 2 bases and J 4 bases, leaving 4 bases between the germline ends. This clonotype was obtained from a person aged 18 to 75 in good health. The chain uses TRBV20-1 and TRBJ2-3, with D hard to call. The sequenced sample consisted of blood. DNA for the CDR3: TGCAGTGCTAGAAGCTCAGATACGCAGTATTTT. Translated, it gives CSARSSDTQYF.